Below are 17 T cell receptor beta chains sequenced from a single sample in a study of blood T cell repertoires in COVID-19. Clones were read by immunoSEQ multiplex PCR, and TCRdb kept only the in-frame ones, dropping some. Among approximately 120,000 clones listed, 75% to 85% were seen once. Sequenced material: peripheral blood. These receptors came from a man between 40 and 49 years old with active or convalescent COVID-19.

This rearrangement joins TRBV19 to TRBJ2-2, with 8 bases that match TRBD1. V dropped 6 bases and J dropped 6; count of bases not matched to a gene: 6. The CDR3 is made up of 14 amino acids. Looked up from germline, CDR1 is LNHDA and CDR2 is SQIVND (reference sequence). The CDR3 region has the DNA TGTGCCAGTAGGACCTCAGGGGGCCCCGGGGAGCTGTTTTTT. It yields the protein CASRTSGGPGELFF.

J is TRBJ1-2 and V is TRBV6-5; 8 bases fit TRBD1. Germline V CDR1 and CDR2: MNHEY, SVGAGI. CDR3 length: 13 amino acids. J gave up 7 bases and V 2 bases, and 3 bases lay outside the gene matches. The CDR3 loop is CASSYRTGSGYTF. The CDR3 nucleotides are TGTGCCAGCAGTTACCGGACAGGGAGTGGCTACACCTTC.

About this clone: This sample also contains other DNA sequences that code for the same CDR3. This chain joins TRBV5-6 and TRBJ1-4; maybe TRBD1 (5 bases). CDR1 is SGHDT and CDR2 is YYEEEE in the germline V gene. The V end was cut by 0 bases, the J end by 7 bases, with 13 bases between. The CDR3 runs to 15 residues. The CDR3 region is CASSLGGRTFEKLFF. The CDR3 DNA follows: TGTGCCAGCAGCTTGGGGGGGAGGACCTTTGAAAAACTGTTTTTT.

The rearrangement joins TRBV5-1 to TRBJ2-3, with D perhaps matching TRBD1 (5 bases). CDR1 and CDR2 (germline): SGHRS, YFSETQ. The V gene lost 0 bases and the J gene lost 2 bases, with 7 bases spanning the gap. The length of the CDR3 is 14 residues. The CDR3 loop is CASSLGQYTDTQYF. CDR3 DNA sequence: TGCGCCAGCAGCTTGGGACAGTACACAGATACGCAGTATTTT. The full variable domain, in which reference TRBV5-1 and TRBJ2-3 provide the parts outside the CDR3, is KAGVTQTPRYLIKTRGQQVTLSCSPISGHRSVSWYQQTPGQGLQFLFEYFSETQRNKGNFPGRFSGRQFSNSRSEMNVSTLELGDSALYLCASSLGQYTDTQYFGPGTRLTVL.

The chain couples TRBV14 to TRBJ1-1; D unresolved. The CDR3 extends over 14 amino acids. Trimming took 4 bases from V and 0 from J, leaving 9 bases between them. The germline gives CDR1 SGHDN, CDR2 FVKESK. CDR3 in DNA: TGTGCCAGCAGCCCAGGACTGATGAACACTGAAGCTTTCTTT. Amino acids: CASSPGLMNTEAFF.

V usage is TRBV5-1 and J usage is TRBJ1-2; D not certain. The germline V gene encodes CDR1 SGHRS and CDR2 YFSETQ. Deletions cut 5 bases from V and 1 base from J, with 9 bases between. The CDR3 contains 13 residues. CDR3 bases: TGCGCCAGCAGGACTACAGATAACTATGGCTACACCTTC. It specifies CASRTTDNYGYTF.

With respect to this clone: This same CDR3 is encoded by further DNA sequences in the sample. This chain connects TRBV5-1 to TRBJ1-1; 7 bases line up with TRBD1. CDR1 is SGHRS and CDR2 is YFSETQ in the germline V gene. Trimming removed 8 bases from V and 0 bases from J; junction bases left unmatched: 7. The CDR3 is made up of 14 amino acids. CDR3 in DNA: TGCGCCAGTAGTCCGGGACAGATGAACACTGAAGCTTTCTTT. This encodes CASSPGQMNTEAFF.

The chain joins TRBV28 to TRBJ2-3; 9 bases line up with TRBD2. With 1 base clipped from V and 2 bases from J, the junction kept 1 base outside the gene matches. The CDR3 totals 15 residues. The germline gives CDR1 MDHEN, CDR2 SYDVKM. The CDR3 region is CASSLLGLATDTQYF. The CDR3 nucleotides read TGTGCCAGCAGTTTATTGGGACTAGCCACAGATACGCAGTATTTT.

The CDR3 reads CASSSGGETQYF. Written as DNA, the CDR3 is TGTGCCAGCAGCTCTGGGGGGGAGACCCAGTACTTC. The chain uses TRBV6-2 or TRBV6-3 and TRBJ2-5, with a tentative D call TRBD2 (6 bases). CDR1 and CDR2 (germline): MNHEY, SVGEGT. V was pared by 6 bases and J by 5 bases, with 10 bases between. This CDR3 contains 12 residues.

This chain connects TRBV14 to TRBJ2-7; maybe TRBD1 (5 bases). Trimming shortened V by 4 bases and J by 4 bases, and 8 bases separated the two germline ends. Germline V CDR1 and CDR2: SGHDN, FVKESK. The CDR3 length is 12 residues. CDR3 nucleotides: TGTGCCAGCAGCCCAGGGTATTACGAGCAGTACTTC. Its protein product is CASSPGYYEQYF.

The genes are TRBV29-1 and TRBJ1-4, with D possibly matching TRBD1 (6 bases). Trimming pared 5 bases from V and 6 bases from J, leaving 10 bases between. CDR3 length: 12 amino acids. The germline CDR1 and CDR2 sequences are SQVTM and ANQGSEA. This chain's CDR3 is CSVLGGDEKLFF. In nucleotides, the CDR3 is TGCAGCGTTCTAGGGGGGGATGAAAAACTGTTTTTT.

The CDR3 reads CASSLVRGSGANVLTF. CDR3 nucleotide sequence: TGTGCCAGCAGCTTAGTCCGGGGATCTGGGGCCAACGTCCTGACTTTC. The chain combines TRBV7-2 with TRBJ2-6; TRBD2 might be the D (5 bases). V lost 1 base and J lost 1, with 8 bases in between. The V gene's germline CDR1 is SGHTA and CDR2 FQGNSA. The CDR3 is 16 amino acids.

The chain couples TRBV10-3 to TRBJ2-2; 7 bases match TRBD2. This CDR3 contains 19 residues. J gave up 5 bases and V 0 bases, and 15 bases lay outside the gene matches. The V gene's germline CDR1 is ENHRY and CDR2 SYGVKD. The CDR3 DNA follows: TGTGCCATCAGTGAGTCAAGAGCGGGGATGAACGAGGGGACCGGGGAGCTGTTTTTT. Translating gives CAISESRAGMNEGTGELFF.

This clone was seen just once. This chain links TRBV6-5 with TRBJ1-2; 10 bases map to TRBD1. Germline CDR1 and CDR2: MNHEY and SVGAGI. The length of the CDR3 is 15 residues. Losses at the gene ends were 7 bases for V and 3 bases for J; bases not matched to a gene: 8. For the CDR3, the DNA is TGTGCCAGCATGACCCCGGGACAGGGGTACTATGGCTACACCTTC. It translates to CASMTPGQGYYGYTF.

The chain carries TRBV7-2 and TRBJ1-6; D is uncertain. V lost 4 bases and J lost 6, with 22 bases in between. Looked up from germline, CDR1 is SGHTA and CDR2 is FQGNSA. The CDR3 runs 18 residues. The CDR3 protein is CASSSGGRSSTGNSPLHF. As DNA, the CDR3 is TGTGCCAGCAGCTCAGGAGGCAGAAGCTCTACGGGTAATTCACCCCTCCACTTT. The full variable domain, rest sourced from reference TRBV7-2 and TRBJ1-6, is GAGVSQSPSNKVTEKGKDVELRCDPISGHTALYWYRQSLGQGLEFLIYFQGNSAPDKSGLPSDRFSAERTGGSVSTLTIQRTQQEDSAVYLCASSSGGRSSTGNSPLHFGNGTRLTVT.

The chain recombines TRBV29-1 with TRBJ1-2; 7 nucleotides align to TRBD1. CDR1 SQVTM and CDR2 ANQGSEA come from the germline V gene. The J segment lost 0 bases and the V segment lost 4 bases, leaving 11 bases of the junction unmatched. The CDR3 has 16 amino acids. The CDR3 loop is CSVANLQGQANYGYTF. CDR3 coding DNA: TGCAGCGTTGCGAACCTACAGGGGCAGGCTAACTATGGCTACACCTTC.

The chain joins TRBV5-4 to TRBJ1-4, with 9 bases aligning to TRBD1. With V trimmed by 4 bases and J by 5 bases, 9 bases remained unmatched. Germline V gives CDR1 SGHNT, CDR2 YYREEE (reference sequence). The CDR3 length is 16 residues. The CDR3 reads CASSRRGQGNNEKLFF. Written as DNA, the CDR3 is TGTGCCAGCAGCCGGAGGGGACAGGGCAACAATGAAAAACTGTTTTTT.